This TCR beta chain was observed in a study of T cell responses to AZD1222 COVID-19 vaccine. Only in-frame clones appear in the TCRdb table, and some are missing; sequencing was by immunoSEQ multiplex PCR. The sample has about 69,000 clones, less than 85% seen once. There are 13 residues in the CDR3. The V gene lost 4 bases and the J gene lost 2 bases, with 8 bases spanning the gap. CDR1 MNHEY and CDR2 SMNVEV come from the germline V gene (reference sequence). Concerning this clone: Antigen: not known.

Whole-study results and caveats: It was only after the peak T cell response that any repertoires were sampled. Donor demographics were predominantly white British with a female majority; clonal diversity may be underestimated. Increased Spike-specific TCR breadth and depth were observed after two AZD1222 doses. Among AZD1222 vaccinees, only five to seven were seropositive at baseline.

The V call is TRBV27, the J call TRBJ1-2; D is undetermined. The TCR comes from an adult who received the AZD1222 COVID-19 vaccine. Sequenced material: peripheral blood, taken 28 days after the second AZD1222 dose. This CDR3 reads CASSSPGNYGYTF. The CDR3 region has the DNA TGTGCCAGCAGTTCCCCCGGGAACTATGGCTACACCTTC.